This TCR beta chain comes out of a study of T cell responses to AZD1222 COVID-19 vaccine (dated by TCRdb to about 2021). About the full investigation: AZD1222 recipients given second doses at about 4 weeks or at about 12 weeks were pooled, since spike-specific TCR depth and breadth were not found to differ between the two schedules. A total of about 230 trial participants underwent TCR sequencing, of whom some 210 received two doses of AZD1222 and around 26 received two doses of the MenACWY control vaccine. Enrollment into the trials was organized by age into subgroups of 18-55, 56-69 and 70-plus years, and those subgroups contained approximately 160, 26 and 62 TCR-sequenced participants, respectively.

The paper as a whole reports these results and caveats: The whole spike protein was spanned by vaccine-associated CD4 TCRs, and dominant responses were seen in regions 160-218 and 743-854. After two AZD1222 doses, spike-specific TCR breadth and depth were significantly higher than at day 0 and than in MenACWY recipients. Participants were mostly white British, with more females than males. The authors suggested clonal diversity may have been underestimated. Because no day 14 peak-response samples were available, repertoires were characterized only after the peak T cell response. Conclusions about previously exposed vaccinees are limited because only six or seven AZD1222 recipients were SARS-CoV-2 seropositive at baseline. In the small 56-69-year group, the increase in depth fell short of significance, most likely because of low power. Reportedly, close to half of the unique spike-specific TCRs recognized epitopes lying outside the regions that are mutated in the B.1.351 and B.1.1.7 variants.

The germline V gene sets CDR1 to MGHRA and CDR2 to YSYEKL. Including cysteine and phenylalanine, the CDR3 has 16 amino acids. Only CDR3 DNA remains: 48 bases, in frame from the first base. V drops 0 bases and J drops 2 bases, leaving 14 bases in between. The meaning of the sample's time point label: baseline before first vaccination. The vaccinee samples were drawn from two UK trials, COV001 and COV002, one of which was a single-blind randomized controlled phase 2/3 trial testing AZD1222 (ChAdOx1 nCoV-19) in healthy adults. Trial participant PBMC samples were collected at day 0 and day 28 after the second dose for TCRbeta chain sequencing. Remarks on this clone: The specificity of this receptor is unknown. Qualities for individual bases were not recorded, and no much larger clone is one base off.

The CDR3 regions of human TCRbeta chains were analyzed by immunosequencing. As for the authors' bioinformatics: Repertoire TCRs were checked for matches against a reference library of SARS-CoV-2-specific TCRs that had been generated using the MIRA antigen-specificity platform. Breadth was defined as the fraction of unique TCRs that were SARS-CoV-2-associated. Depth was defined as the fraction of total T cells that were SARS-CoV-2-associated. Using the MIRA data, each spike-specific TCR was assigned both to the spike region to which the TCR was reactive and to a CD4 or CD8 class. Log10-transformed breadth and depth values were compared by one-way ANOVA with Sidak's multiple comparisons tests. What TCRdb holds here is the immuneACCESS table cut down to in-frame rearrangements. Part of the clones is not present; checked against another copy, under half of the missing clones reflect an unresolved V gene, and the others are unexplained. V and J calls and clone size follow that table, whereas D and trimming were derived from the DNA. The table for this sample lists about 59,000 clones; around 84% of them were counted only once. The ten largest clones represent under 7.5% of the sample.

The clonotype originates from an adult in good health. Recombination linked TRBV4-1 to TRBJ2-7, with the D gene uncertain. The specimen was peripheral blood, collected on day 0 of AZD1222 vaccination. The sequence in DNA is TGCGCCAGCAGCCAAGAGTATGGGCTTAGAACCTACGAGCAGTACTTC. It encodes CASSQEYGLRTYEQYF.